The text below deals with one T cell receptor beta chain. Its target is unknown. This sample is drawn from a study of T cell responses to AZD1222 COVID-19 vaccine. Overall study findings and caveats: Baseline serology detected seropositivity in only six AZD1222 recipients.

It was second doses at about 4 or about 12 weeks that were pooled. Sequenced by immunoSEQ multiplex PCR; TCRdb stores in-frame clones only, minus some. Of 90,000 to 120,000 clones in the sample, about nine tenths are singletons; the top ten hold about 9.1%. J was trimmed by 4 bases and V by 4 bases; bases with no gene match: 12. The CDR3 extends over 15 amino acids. CDR1 and CDR2 from the germline V gene are GTSNPN and SVGIG (reference sequence). The TCR comes from an adult who received the AZD1222 COVID-19 vaccine. This sequence joins TRBV30 and TRBJ1-2; 7 bases fit TRBD1. This specimen was peripheral blood, taken 28 days after the second AZD1222 dose. For the CDR3, the DNA is TGTGCCTGGATTCGTCCCGGGACAGCTAGCTATGGCTACACCTTC. It yields the protein CAWIRPGTASYGYTF.